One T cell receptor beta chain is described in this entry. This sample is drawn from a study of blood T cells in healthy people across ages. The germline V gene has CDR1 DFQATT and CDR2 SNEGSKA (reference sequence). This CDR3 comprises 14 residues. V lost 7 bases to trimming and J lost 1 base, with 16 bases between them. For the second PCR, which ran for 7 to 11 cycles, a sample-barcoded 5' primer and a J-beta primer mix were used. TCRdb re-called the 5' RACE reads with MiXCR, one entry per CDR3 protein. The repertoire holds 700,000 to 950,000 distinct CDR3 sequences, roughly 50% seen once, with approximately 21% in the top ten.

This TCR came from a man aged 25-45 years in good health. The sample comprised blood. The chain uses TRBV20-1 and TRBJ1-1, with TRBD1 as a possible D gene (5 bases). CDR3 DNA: TGCAGTGTCCCCCCCCCAGGGAAGAACACTGAAGCTTTCTTT. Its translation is CSVPPPGKNTEAFF.